This TCR beta chain was captured by sequencing in a study of cytomegalovirus exposure and HLA in healthy donors. General study results and limits: It has been reported that TCR beta sequences accurately predicted the HLA-A and HLA-B alleles of most subjects.

The CDR3 is made up of 13 amino acids. Per germline, CDR1 MNHEY and CDR2 SVGAGI. Deletions cut 6 bases from V and 6 bases from J, with 15 bases between. Primers for the PCR totalled 60 Vbeta and 13 Jbeta. Using immunoSEQ multiplex PCR, the repertoire was profiled, and TCRdb retains in-frame clones only, with some absent. The repertoire has 120,000 or so clones, more than 75% of them found once; the top ten carry 1.8%. In the case of this clone: Its specificity is unknown.

This clonotype was obtained from a man aged 18-30 years in good health and CMV-seronegative. Source material: PBMCs. The J gene is TRBJ2-7, the V gene TRBV6-5, with D maybe TRBD2 (5 bases). The CDR3 region has the DNA TGTGCCAGCAGCGGTCAAGGTCGGGGCGAGCAGTACTTC. Its protein product is CASSGQGRGEQYF.